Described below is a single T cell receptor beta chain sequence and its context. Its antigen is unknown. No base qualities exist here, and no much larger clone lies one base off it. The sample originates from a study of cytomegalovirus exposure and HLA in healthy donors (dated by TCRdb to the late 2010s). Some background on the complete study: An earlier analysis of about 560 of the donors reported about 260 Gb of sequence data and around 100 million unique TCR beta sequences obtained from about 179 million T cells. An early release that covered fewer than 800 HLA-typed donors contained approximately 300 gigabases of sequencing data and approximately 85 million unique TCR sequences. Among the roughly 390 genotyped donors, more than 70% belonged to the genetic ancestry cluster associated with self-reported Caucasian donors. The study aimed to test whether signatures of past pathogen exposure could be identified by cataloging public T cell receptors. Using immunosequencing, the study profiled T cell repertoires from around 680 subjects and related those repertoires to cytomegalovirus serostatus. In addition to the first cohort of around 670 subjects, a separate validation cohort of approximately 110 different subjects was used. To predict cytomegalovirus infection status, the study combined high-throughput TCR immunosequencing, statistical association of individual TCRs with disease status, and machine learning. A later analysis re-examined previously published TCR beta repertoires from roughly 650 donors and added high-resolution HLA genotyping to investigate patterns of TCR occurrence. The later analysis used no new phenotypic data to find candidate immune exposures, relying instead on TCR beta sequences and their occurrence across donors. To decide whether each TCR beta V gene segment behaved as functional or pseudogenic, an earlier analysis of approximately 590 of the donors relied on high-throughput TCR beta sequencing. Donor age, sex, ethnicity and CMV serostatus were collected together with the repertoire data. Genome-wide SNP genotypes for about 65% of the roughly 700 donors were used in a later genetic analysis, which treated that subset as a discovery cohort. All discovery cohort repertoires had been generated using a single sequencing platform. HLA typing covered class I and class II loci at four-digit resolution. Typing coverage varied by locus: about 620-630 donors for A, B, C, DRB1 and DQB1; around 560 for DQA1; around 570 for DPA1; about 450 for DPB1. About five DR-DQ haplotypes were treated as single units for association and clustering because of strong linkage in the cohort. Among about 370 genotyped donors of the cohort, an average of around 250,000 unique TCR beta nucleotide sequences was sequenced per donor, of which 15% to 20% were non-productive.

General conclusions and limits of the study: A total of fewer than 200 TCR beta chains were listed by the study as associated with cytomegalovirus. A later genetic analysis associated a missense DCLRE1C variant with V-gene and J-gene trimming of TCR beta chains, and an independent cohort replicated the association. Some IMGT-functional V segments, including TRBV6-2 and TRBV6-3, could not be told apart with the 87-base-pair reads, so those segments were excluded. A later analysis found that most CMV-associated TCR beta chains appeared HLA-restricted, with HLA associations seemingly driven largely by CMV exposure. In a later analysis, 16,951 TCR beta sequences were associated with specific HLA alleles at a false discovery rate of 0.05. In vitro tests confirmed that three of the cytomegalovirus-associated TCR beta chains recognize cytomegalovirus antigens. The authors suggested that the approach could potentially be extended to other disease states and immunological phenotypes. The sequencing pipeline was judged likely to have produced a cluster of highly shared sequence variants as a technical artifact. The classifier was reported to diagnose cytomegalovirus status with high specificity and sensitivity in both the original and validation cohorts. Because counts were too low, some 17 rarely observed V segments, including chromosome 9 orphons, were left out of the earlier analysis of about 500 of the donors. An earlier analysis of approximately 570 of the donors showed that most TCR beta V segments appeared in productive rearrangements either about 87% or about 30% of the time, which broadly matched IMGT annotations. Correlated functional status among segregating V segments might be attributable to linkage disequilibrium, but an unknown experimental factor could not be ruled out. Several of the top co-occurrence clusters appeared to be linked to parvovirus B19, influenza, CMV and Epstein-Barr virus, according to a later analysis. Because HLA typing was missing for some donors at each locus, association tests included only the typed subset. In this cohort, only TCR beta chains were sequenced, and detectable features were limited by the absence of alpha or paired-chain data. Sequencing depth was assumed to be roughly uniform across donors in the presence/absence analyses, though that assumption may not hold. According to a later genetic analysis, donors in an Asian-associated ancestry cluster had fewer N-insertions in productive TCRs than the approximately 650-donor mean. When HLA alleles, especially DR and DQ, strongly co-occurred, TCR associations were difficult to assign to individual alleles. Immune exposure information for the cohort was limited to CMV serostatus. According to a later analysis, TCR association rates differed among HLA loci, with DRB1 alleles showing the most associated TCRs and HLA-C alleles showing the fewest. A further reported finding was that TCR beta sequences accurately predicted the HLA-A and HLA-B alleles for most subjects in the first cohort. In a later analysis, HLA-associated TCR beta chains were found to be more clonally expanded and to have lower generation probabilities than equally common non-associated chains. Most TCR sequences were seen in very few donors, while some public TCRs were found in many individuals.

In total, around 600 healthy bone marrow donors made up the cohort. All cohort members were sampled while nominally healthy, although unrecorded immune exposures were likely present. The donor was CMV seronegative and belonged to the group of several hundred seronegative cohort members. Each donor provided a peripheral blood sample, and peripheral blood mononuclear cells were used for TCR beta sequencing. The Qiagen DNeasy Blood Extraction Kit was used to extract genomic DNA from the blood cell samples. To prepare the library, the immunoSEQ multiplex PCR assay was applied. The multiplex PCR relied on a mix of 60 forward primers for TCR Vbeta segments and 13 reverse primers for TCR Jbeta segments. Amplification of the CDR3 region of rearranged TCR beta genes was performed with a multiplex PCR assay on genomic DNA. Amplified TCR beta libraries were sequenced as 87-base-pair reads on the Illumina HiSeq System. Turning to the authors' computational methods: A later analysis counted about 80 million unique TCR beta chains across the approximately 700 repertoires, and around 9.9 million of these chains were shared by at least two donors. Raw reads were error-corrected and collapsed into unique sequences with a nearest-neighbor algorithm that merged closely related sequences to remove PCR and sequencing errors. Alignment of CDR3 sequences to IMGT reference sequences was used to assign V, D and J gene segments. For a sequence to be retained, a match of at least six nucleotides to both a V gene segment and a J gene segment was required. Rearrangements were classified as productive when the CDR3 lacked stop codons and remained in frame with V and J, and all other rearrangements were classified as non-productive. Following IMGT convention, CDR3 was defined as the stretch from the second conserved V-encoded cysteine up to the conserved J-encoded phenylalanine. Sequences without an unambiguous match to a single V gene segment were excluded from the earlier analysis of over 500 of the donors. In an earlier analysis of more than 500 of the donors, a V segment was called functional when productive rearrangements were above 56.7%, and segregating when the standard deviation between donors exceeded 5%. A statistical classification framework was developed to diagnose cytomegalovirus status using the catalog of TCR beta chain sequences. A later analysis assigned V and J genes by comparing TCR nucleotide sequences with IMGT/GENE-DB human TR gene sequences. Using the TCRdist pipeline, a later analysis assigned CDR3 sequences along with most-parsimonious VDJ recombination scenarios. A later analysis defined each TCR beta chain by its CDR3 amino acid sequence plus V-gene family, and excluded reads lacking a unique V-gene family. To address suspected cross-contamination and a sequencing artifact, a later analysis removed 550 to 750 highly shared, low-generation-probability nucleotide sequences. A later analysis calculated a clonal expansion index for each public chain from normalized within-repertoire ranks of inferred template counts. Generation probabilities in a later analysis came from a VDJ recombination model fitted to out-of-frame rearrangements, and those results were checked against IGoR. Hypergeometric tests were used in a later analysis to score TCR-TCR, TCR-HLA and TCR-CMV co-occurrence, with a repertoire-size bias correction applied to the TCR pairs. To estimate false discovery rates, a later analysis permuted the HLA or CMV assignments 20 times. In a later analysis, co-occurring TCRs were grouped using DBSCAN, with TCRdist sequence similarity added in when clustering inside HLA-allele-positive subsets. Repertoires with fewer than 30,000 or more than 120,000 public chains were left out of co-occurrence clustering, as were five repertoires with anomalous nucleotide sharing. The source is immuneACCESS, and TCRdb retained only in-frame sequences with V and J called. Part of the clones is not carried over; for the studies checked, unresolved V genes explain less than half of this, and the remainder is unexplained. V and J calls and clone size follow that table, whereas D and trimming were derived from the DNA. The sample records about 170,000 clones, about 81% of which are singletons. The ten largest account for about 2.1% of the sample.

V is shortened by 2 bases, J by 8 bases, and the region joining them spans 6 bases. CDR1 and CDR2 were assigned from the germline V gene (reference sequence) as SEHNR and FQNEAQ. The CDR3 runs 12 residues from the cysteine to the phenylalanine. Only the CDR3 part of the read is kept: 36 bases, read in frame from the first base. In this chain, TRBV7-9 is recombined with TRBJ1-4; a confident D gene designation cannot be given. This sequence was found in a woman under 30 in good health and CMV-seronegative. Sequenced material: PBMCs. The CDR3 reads CASSLLGEKLFF. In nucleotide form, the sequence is TGTGCCAGCAGCTTACTCGGGGAAAAACTGTTTTTT.